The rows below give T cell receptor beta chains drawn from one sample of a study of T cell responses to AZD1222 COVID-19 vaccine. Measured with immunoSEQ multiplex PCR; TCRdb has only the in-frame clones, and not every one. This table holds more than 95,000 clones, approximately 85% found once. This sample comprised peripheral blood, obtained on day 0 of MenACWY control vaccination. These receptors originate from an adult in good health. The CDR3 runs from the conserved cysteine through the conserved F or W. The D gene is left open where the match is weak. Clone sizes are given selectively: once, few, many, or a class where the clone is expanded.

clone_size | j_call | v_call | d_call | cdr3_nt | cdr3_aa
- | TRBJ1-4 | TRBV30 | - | TGTGCCTGGAGTCGTGGGGGAGCTAATGAAAAACTGTTTTTT | CAWSRGGANEKLFF
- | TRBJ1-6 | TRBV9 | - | TGTGCCAGCAGCGCCCCGGGGTCACCCCTCCACTTT | CASSAPGSPLHF
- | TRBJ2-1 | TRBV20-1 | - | TGCAGTGCTAGAGAATTAGTGGAGCAGTTCTTC | CSARELVEQFF
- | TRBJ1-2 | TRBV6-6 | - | TGTGCCAGCAGCCCCCCTTTAAGGGGTGGCTACACCTTC | CASSPPLRGGYTF
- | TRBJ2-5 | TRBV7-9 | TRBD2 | TGTGCCAGCAATTCGGGACTAGCTGAGACCCAGTACTTC | CASNSGLAETQYF
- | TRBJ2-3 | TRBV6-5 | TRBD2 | TGTGCCAGCAGTTGGGGACTAGCGGGGGGGCATGATACGCAGTATTTT | CASSWGLAGGHDTQYF
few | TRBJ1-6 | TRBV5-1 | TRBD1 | TGCGCCAGCAGCTTGGAGACAGGGTCGTCACCCCTCCACTTT | CASSLETGSSPLHF
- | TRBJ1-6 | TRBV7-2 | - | TGTGCCAGCGTGGGAGGGAGGCATAATTCACCCCTCCACTTT | CASVGGRHNSPLHF
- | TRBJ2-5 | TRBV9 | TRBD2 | TGTGCCAGCAGCGCGGGACTAGCGAGCCAAGAGACCCAGTACTTC | CASSAGLASQETQYF
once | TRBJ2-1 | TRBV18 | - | TGTGCCAGCTCACCACCGTGGGGTACCAGCTCCTACAATGAGCAGTTCTTC | CASSPPWGTSSYNEQFF
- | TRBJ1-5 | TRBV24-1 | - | TGTGCCACCGCTAGATCGGACTTCGGCAGCAATCAGCCCCAGCATTTT | CATARSDFGSNQPQHF
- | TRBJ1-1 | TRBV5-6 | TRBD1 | TGTGCCAGCAGCTTCAGGACAGGGGCCACTGAAGCTTTCTTT | CASSFRTGATEAFF
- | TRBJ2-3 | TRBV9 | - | TGTGCCAGCAGTGGGCCCACTAGCACAGATACGCAGTATTTT | CASSGPTSTDTQYF
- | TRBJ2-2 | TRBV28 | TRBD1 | TGTGCCAGCAGCCTAGGGACAGCCGACACCGGGGAGCTGTTTTTT | CASSLGTADTGELFF
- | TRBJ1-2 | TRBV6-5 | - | TGTGCCAGCAGGGGTGGGGGCGACATAGGCTACACCTTC | CASRGGGDIGYTF
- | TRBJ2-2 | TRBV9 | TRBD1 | TGTGCCAGCAGCCCCACCGGGACAGGGAGGACCGGGGAGCTGTTTTTT | CASSPTGTGRTGELFF
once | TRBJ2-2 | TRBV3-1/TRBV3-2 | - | TGTGCCAGCAGTCCCACTAACACCGGGGAGCTGTTTTTT | CASSPTNTGELFF
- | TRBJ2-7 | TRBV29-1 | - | TGCAGCGTAGCCTCTGGAAGGTCGGGGAGCTCCTACGAGCAGTACTTC | CSVASGRSGSSYEQYF
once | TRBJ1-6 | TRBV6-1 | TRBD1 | TGTGCCAGCAGTGAAGAGGGGGCGGTGAGTTCACCCCTCCACTTT | CASSEEGAVSSPLHF
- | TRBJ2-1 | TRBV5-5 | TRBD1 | TGTGCCAGCAGCTTGCAGGGGGAGAGCGGCTACAATGAGCAGTTCTTC | CASSLQGESGYNEQFF
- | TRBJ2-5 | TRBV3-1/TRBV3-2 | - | TGTGCCAGCAGCCAACAGAACCAAGAGACCCAGTACTTC | CASSQQNQETQYF
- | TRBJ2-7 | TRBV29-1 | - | TGCAGCGTTGAAGGCAGCTCCTACGAGCAGTACTTC | CSVEGSSYEQYF
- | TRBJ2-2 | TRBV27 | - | TGTGCCAGCAGTCCATCCTGGAACACCGGGGAGCTGTTTTTT | CASSPSWNTGELFF
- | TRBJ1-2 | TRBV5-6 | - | TGTGCCAGCAGCTTGTGGGGGTACAGGGTTAACTATGGCTACACCTTC | CASSLWGYRVNYGYTF